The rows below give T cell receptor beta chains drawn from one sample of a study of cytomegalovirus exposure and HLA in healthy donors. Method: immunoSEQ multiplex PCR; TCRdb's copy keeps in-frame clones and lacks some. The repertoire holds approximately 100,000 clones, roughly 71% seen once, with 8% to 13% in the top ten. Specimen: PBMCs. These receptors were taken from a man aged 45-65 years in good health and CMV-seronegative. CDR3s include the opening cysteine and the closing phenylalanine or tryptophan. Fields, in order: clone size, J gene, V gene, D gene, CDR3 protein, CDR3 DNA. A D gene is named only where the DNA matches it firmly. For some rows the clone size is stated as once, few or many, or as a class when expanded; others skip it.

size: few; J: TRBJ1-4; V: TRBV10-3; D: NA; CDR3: CATARGQSNEKLFF; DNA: TGTGCCACCGCCCGAGGGCAAAGTAATGAAAAACTGTTTTTT
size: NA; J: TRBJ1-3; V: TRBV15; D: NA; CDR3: CATSRGFGDTIYF; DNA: TGTGCCACCAGCAGAGGCTTCGGGGACACCATATATTTT
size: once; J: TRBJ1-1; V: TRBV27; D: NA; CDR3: CASSLALGVSTEAFF; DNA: TGTGCCAGCAGTTTGGCCTTAGGGGTCTCCACTGAAGCTTTCTTT
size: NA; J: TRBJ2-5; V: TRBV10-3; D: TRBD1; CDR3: CAISGTGQETQYF; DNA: TGTGCCATCAGTGGGACAGGCCAAGAGACCCAGTACTTC
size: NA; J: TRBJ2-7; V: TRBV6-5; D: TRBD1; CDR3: CASSYSAGGDYEQYF; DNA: TGTGCCAGCAGTTACTCGGCAGGGGGCGACTACGAGCAGTACTTC
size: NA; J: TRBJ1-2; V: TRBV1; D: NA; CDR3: CTSSQEGTSNYGYTF; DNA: TGCACCAGCAGCCAAGAGGGCACTTCTAACTATGGCTACACCTTC
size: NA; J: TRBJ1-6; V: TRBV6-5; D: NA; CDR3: CAVRGGNSPLHF; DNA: TGTGCCGTACGGGGGGGGAATTCACCCCTCCACTTT
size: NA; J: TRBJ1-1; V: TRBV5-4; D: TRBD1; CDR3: CASSPGPGGSDTEAFF; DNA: TGTGCCAGCAGCCCGGGTCCAGGGGGCTCGGACACTGAAGCTTTCTTT
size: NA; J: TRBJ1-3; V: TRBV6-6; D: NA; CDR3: CASSNQRVSGNTIYF; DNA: TGCGCCAGCAGTAACCAGCGGGTTTCGGGAAACACCATATATTTT
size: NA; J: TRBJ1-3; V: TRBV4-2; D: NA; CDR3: CASSQDGAGAGNTIYF; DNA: TGTGCCAGCAGCCAAGATGGTGCGGGAGCTGGAAACACCATATATTTT
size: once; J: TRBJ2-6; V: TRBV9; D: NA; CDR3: CASSAPTRAGVLSGANVLTF; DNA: TGTGCCAGCAGCGCTCCAACAAGGGCAGGGGTCCTATCTGGGGCCAACGTCCTGACTTTC
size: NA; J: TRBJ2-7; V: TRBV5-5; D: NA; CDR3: CASSLYGGEQYF; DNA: TGTGCCAGCAGCTTGTACGGAGGCGAGCAGTACTTC
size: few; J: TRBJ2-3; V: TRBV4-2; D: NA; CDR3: CASSQERGAVDTQYF; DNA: TGTGCCAGCAGCCAAGAACGGGGGGCGGTAGATACGCAGTATTTT
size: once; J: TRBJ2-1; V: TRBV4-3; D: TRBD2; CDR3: CASSQVLMTSGNDNEQFF; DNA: TGCGCCAGCAGCCAAGTCCTCATGACTAGCGGGAACGACAATGAGCAGTTCTTC
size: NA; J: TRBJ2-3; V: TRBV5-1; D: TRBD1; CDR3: CASSQGQGPDTQYF; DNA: TGCGCCAGCAGCCAAGGACAGGGCCCAGATACGCAGTATTTT
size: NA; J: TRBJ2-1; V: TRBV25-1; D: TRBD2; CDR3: CASSDPPRGDEQFF; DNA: TGTGCCAGCAGTGACCCACCCCGGGGGGATGAGCAGTTCTTC
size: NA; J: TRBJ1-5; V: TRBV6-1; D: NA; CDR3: CASSEIWAGQPQHF; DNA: TGTGCCAGCAGTGAAATCTGGGCGGGACAGCCCCAGCATTTT
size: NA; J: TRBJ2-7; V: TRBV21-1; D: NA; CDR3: CASSPEGGREGPRGYEQYF; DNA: TGTGCCAGCAGCCCCGAAGGTGGGCGGGAGGGCCCTCGGGGGTACGAGCAGTACTTC
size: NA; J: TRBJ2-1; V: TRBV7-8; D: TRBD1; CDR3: CASSGTGGGNEQFF; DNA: TGTGCCAGCAGCGGGACAGGAGGAGGGAATGAGCAGTTCTTC
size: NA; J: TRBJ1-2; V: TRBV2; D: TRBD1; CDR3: CASRTQGPAYGYTF; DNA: TGTGCCAGCAGAACACAGGGGCCGGCCTATGGCTACACCTTC
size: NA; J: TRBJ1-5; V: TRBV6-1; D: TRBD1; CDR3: CASSPRTGDQPQHF; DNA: TGTGCCAGCAGTCCTAGGACAGGCGATCAGCCCCAGCATTTT
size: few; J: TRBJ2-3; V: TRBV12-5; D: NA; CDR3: CASGLGQSRATDTQYF; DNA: TGTGCTAGTGGTTTGGGACAGTCCCGGGCCACAGATACGCAGTATTTT
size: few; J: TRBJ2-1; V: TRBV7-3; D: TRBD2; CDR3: CASSDQTLAGGLGRQFF; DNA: TGTGCCAGCAGCGACCAAACACTAGCGGGAGGGCTGGGACGACAGTTCTTC
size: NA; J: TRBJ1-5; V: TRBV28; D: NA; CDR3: CASSLPQRGRQPQHF; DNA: TGTGCCAGCAGTTTGCCCCAGCGGGGGCGGCAGCCCCAGCATTTT
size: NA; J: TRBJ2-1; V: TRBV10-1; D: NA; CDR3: CASSVLDQGPTYNEQFF; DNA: TGCGCCAGCAGTGTCCTCGACCAGGGGCCGACCTACAATGAGCAGTTCTTC
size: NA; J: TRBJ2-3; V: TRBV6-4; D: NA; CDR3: CASSGPGDTQYF; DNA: TGTGCCAGCAGTGGACCGGGGGATACGCAGTATTTT
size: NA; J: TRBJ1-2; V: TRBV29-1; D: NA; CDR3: CSVARDGGRGYTF; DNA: TGCAGCGTTGCCCGGGACGGGGGTCGAGGCTACACCTTC
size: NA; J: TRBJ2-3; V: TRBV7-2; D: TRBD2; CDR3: CASSGRAGADTQYF; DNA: TGTGCCAGCAGCGGCAGGGCGGGGGCAGATACGCAGTATTTT
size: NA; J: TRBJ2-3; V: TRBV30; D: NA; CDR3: CASEGKGPDTQYF; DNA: TGTGCCTCGGAGGGGAAAGGGCCAGATACGCAGTATTTT
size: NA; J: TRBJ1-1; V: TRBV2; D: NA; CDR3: CASRGQITLNTEAFF; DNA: TGTGCCAGCAGAGGACAGATTACCTTAAACACTGAAGCTTTCTTT
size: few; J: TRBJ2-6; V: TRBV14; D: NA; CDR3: CASSQAPKVSSGANVLTF; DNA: TGTGCCAGCAGCCAAGCCCCTAAAGTGAGCTCTGGGGCCAACGTCCTGACTTTC
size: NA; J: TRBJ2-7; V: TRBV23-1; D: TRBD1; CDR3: CATGNRGPGEQYF; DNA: TGCGCCACCGGGAACAGGGGTCCGGGCGAGCAGTACTTC
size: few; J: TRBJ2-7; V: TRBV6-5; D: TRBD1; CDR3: CASSYSGTGLYEQYF; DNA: TGTGCCAGCAGTTACTCCGGGACAGGCCTCTACGAGCAGTACTTC
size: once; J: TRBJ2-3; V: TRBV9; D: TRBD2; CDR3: CASSVGNSGVVDTQYF; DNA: TGTGCCAGCAGCGTAGGGAATAGCGGGGTAGTGGATACGCAGTATTTT
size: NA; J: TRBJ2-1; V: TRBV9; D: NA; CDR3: CASSVDSSRYNEQFF; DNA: TGTGCCAGCAGCGTAGACAGCAGCCGCTACAATGAGCAGTTCTTC
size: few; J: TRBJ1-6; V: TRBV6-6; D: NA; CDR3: CASSTPGDSTPLHF; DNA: TGTGCCAGCAGCACCCCAGGGGATTCAACACCCCTCCACTTT
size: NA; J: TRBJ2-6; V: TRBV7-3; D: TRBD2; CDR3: CASSPPAGAGANVLTF; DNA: TGTGCCAGCAGCCCCCCAGCGGGAGCTGGGGCCAACGTCCTGACTTTC
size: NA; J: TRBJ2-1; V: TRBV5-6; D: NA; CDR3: CASSSSGGSYNEQFF; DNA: TGTGCCAGCAGCTCCTCAGGGGGGTCCTACAATGAGCAGTTCTTC
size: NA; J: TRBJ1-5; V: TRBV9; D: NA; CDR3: CASSVDPGSNQPQHF; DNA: TGTGCCAGCAGCGTAGATCCAGGGAGCAATCAGCCCCAGCATTTT
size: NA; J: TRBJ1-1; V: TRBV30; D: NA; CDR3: CAWSVLEQASEAFF; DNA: TGTGCCTGGAGTGTACTTGAACAGGCGTCAGAAGCTTTCTTT
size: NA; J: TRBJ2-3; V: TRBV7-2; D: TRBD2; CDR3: CASSSRLAAADTQYF; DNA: TGTGCCAGCAGCTCCCGACTAGCGGCCGCAGATACGCAGTATTTT
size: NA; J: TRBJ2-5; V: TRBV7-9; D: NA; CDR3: CASSGGRGTNQETQYF; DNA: TGTGCCAGCAGCGGGGGCCGGGGCACGAACCAAGAGACCCAGTACTTC
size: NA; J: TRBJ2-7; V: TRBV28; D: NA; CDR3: CASSLFGGGRKDYEQYF; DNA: TGTGCCAGCAGTTTATTCGGAGGAGGACGAAAAGACTACGAGCAGTACTTC
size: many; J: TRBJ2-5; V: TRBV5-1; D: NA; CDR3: CASSYTRETQYF; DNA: TGCGCCAGCAGCTATACCAGGGAGACCCAGTACTTC
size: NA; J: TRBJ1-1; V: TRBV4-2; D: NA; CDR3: CASSLPQVNTEAFF; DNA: TGTGCCAGCAGCCTACCCCAGGTAAACACTGAAGCTTTCTTT
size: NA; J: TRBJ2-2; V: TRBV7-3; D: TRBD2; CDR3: CASSFPSGGGNTGELFF; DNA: TGTGCCAGCAGCTTCCCTAGCGGGGGGGGAAACACCGGGGAGCTGTTTTTT
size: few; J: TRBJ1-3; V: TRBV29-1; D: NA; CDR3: CSVEDRSGGNTIYF; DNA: TGCAGCGTTGAAGATCGTTCTGGGGGCAACACCATATATTTT
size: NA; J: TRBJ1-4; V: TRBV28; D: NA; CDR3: CASSSGGSNEKLFF; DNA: TGTGCCAGCAGTTCCGGCGGATCTAATGAAAAACTGTTTTTT
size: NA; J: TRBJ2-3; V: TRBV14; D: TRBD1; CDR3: CASSPYPGQGPDTQYF; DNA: TGTGCCAGCAGCCCCTACCCGGGACAGGGACCAGATACGCAGTATTTT
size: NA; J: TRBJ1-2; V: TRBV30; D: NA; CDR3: CACEGDNRVKGYTF; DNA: TGTGCCTGTGAAGGGGACAATCGAGTGAAGGGCTACACCTTC